The 20 T cell receptor beta chains listed next were all sequenced from one sample in a study of CD8 T cells in Susac syndrome. RNA amounts of roughly 0.45 to 1 ug underwent reverse transcription with random hexamers. TCRdb analysed the immunoSEQ multiplex PCR reads with MiXCR anew, one entry per CDR3 protein. The sample shows 250,000 to 300,000 distinct CDR3 sequences, 85% of them seen only once. The sample comprised CD8+ T cells from PBMCs. Receptors originate from a human donor with multiple sclerosis.

The chain links TRBV27 to TRBJ1-6, with D perhaps TRBD1 (6 bases). Trimming shortened V by 5 bases and J by 6 bases, and 17 bases separated the two germline ends. The CDR3 is 16 residues long. Germline V gives CDR1 MNHEY, CDR2 SMNVEV (reference sequence). Written as DNA, the CDR3 is TGTGCCAGCAGTGGGCCCCAGGGGCGGGGTAATTCACCCCTCCACTTT. As protein: CASSGPQGRGNSPLHF.

The V call is TRBV2, the J call TRBJ2-6; D is ambiguous. The CDR3 runs to 11 residues. The V gene's germline CDR1 is SNHLY and CDR2 FYNNEI. The V end lost 7 bases, the J end lost 6 bases, and 4 bases lay between the germline ends. This chain's CDR3 is CASTPANVLTF. CDR3 DNA: TGTGCCAGCACCCCGGCCAACGTCCTGACTTTC.

This clonotype was found a few times. A junction end diverges from the germline sequence, so it may reflect a read error. The chain recombines TRBV23-1 with TRBJ2-7; D is ambiguous. TRBV23-1 is reported as an ORF; its role is uncertain. This CDR3 comprises 16 residues. CDR3 bases: TGCGCTAGCAGACCTTACACTCGAGCTATCGACTACGAGCAGTACTTC. It specifies CASRPYTRAIDYEQYF.

This chain connects TRBV10-3 to TRBJ1-1; D is possibly TRBD1 (6 bases). Trimming shortened V by 6 bases and J by 0 bases, and 11 bases separated the two germline ends. The CDR3 loop spans 14 amino acids. Germline-derived CDR1 and CDR2 are ENHRY and SYGVKD. The DNA of the CDR3 is TGTGCCATCAGCAACAGGGACATGAACACTGAAGCTTTCTTT. Amino acid sequence: CAISNRDMNTEAFF.

V usage is TRBV29-1 and J usage is TRBJ1-1; D remains ambiguous. Looked up from germline, CDR1 is SQVTM and CDR2 is ANQGSEA. This CDR3 has 11 residues. The germline V and J ends were trimmed by 4 bases and 10 bases, with 13 bases remaining between them. For the CDR3, the DNA is TGCAGCGTTGTGAGTGGACTAGTAGCTTTCTTT. This gives the protein CSVVSGLVAFF.

This clonotype was recorded only once. The chain has TRBV11-2 and TRBJ2-1; D is unresolved. Germline V lookup: CDR1 SGHAT, CDR2 FQNNGV. The CDR3 has 12 amino acids. V was trimmed by 3 bases and J by 5 bases, leaving 5 bases between them. This chain's CDR3 is CASSFADNEQFF. The CDR3, as DNA: TGTGCCAGCAGCTTCGCGGACAATGAGCAGTTCTTC. Drawing the rest from reference TRBV11-2 and TRBJ2-1, the complete variable domain is EAGVAQSPRYKIIEKRQSVAFWCNPISGHATLYWYQQILGQGPKLLIQFQNNGVVDDSQLPKDRFSAERLKGVDSTLKIQPAKLEDSAVYLCASSFADNEQFFGPGTRLTVL.

This clonotype showed up just once. CDR3: CASSLRGASYEQYF. As DNA, the CDR3 is TGTGCCAGCAGCCTCAGGGGCGCGTCCTACGAGCAGTACTTC. The genes are TRBV13 and TRBJ2-7; TRBD1 is a possible D gene (6 bases). The CDR3 length is 14 residues. Germline V CDR1 and CDR2: PRHDT, FYEKMQ (reference sequence). V lost 5 bases, J lost 1 base, and 12 bases lay in between.

J is TRBJ2-1 and V is TRBV2, with 7 bases aligning to TRBD1. Trimming took 6 bases from V and 12 from J; bases not matched to a gene: 2. Germline loops: CDR1 SNHLY, CDR2 FYNNEI. The CDR3 is 10 residues long. The CDR3 region is CASRGDRQFF. The CDR3 DNA sequence: TGTGCCAGCAGAGGGGACAGGCAGTTCTTC.

This chain links TRBV7-2 with TRBJ2-7; possible D gene TRBD1, 6 bases. V lost 6 bases and J lost 3, with 12 bases in between. The germline V gene encodes CDR1 SGHTA and CDR2 FQGNSA. The CDR3 loop spans 13 amino acids. CDR3: CASRPPGVYEQYF. Here the CDR3 DNA reads TGTGCCAGCAGGCCTCCAGGGGTCTACGAGCAGTACTTC.

The rearrangement uses TRBV28 and TRBJ2-1; D remains ambiguous. V lost 7 bases to trimming and J lost 12 bases, with 19 bases between them. Germline loops: CDR1 MDHEN, CDR2 SYDVKM. The CDR3 extends over 13 amino acids. The CDR3 DNA follows: TGTGCCAGCAAAATCCCCGGCGGCACGGGGCAGTTCTTC. Protein: CASKIPGGTGQFF.

V is TRBV5-1 and J is TRBJ2-7, with D hard to call. V was shortened by 0 bases and J by 5 bases, with 9 bases between the two germline ends. The CDR3 covers 13 residues. Germline V gene lookup returns CDR1 SGHRS and CDR2 YFSETQ. CDR3 nucleotides: TGCGCCAGCAGCTTGGAGGGTCCAAACGAGCAGTACTTC. Its protein product is CASSLEGPNEQYF. Drawing the rest from reference TRBV5-1 and TRBJ2-7, the complete variable domain is KAGVTQTPRYLIKTRGQQVTLSCSPISGHRSVSWYQQTPGQGLQFLFEYFSETQRNKGNFPGRFSGRQFSNSRSEMNVSTLELGDSALYLCASSLEGPNEQYFGPGTRLTVT.

The J gene is TRBJ2-1, the V gene TRBV29-1; 8 bases are shared with TRBD2. Germline assignment: CDR1 SQVTM and CDR2 ANQGSEA. This CDR3 has 19 residues. J lost 7 bases, V lost 1 base, and 21 bases had no gene match. This CDR3 reads CSVEVPLPSLAGGSNEQFF. CDR3 bases: TGCAGCGTTGAAGTACCACTCCCCTCTCTTGCGGGAGGTTCGAATGAGCAGTTCTTC.

The chain is built from TRBV25-1 and TRBJ2-5; D unresolved. Deletions cut 9 bases from V and 11 bases from J, with 10 bases between. CDR3 length: 9 amino acids. CDR1 MGHDK and CDR2 SYGVNS come from the germline V gene. The CDR3: CASRGSQYF. CDR3 DNA sequence: TGTGCCAGTAGAGGCTCTCAGTACTTC.

This clonotype appeared once. Here the CDR3 DNA reads TGTGCCAGCAGTGAAGTCTGGAGGGGGCGCGGGGAGACCCAGTACTTC. It translates to CASSEVWRGRGETQYF. This chain links TRBV6-1 with TRBJ2-5, with D perhaps TRBD1 (7 bases). The V and J ends lost 1 base and 5 bases respectively, with 17 bases between them. The germline V gene has CDR1 MNHNS and CDR2 SASEGT. The CDR3 is made up of 16 amino acids.

V gene TRBV7-9 combines with J gene TRBJ1-2; the match to TRBD1 covers 9 bases. V was pared by 5 bases and J by 7 bases, with 8 bases of the junction left unmatched. Germline V gives CDR1 SEHNR, CDR2 FQNEAQ (reference sequence). The CDR3 is 14 amino acids. CDR3 DNA sequence: TGTGCCAGCAGCCCCCGGGACAGGGAGGGTGGCTACACCTTC. Translated, it gives CASSPRDREGGYTF.

This chain links TRBV30 with TRBJ2-1, with D hard to call. V was trimmed by 1 base and J by 9 bases, leaving 4 bases between them. Germline CDR1 is GTSNPN and CDR2 is SVGIG (reference sequence). This CDR3 has 10 amino acids. CDR3 sequence (DNA): TGTGCCTGGAGTGGGCCTGAGCAGTTCTTC. It is translated as CAWSGPEQFF.

The count of this clonotype is one. The final CDR3 position lacks the conserved phenylalanine or tryptophan, pointing to a likely read error. V is TRBV19 and J is TRBJ1-1; the D gene is possibly TRBD1 (5 bases). The CDR3 totals 15 residues. Germline assignment: CDR1 LNHDA and CDR2 SQIVND (reference sequence). V lost 3 bases to trimming and J lost 5 bases, with 16 bases between them. CDR3 in amino acids: CASSISLRGRTEAFS. The DNA of the CDR3 is TGTGCCAGTAGTATCTCCTTGAGGGGACGAACTGAAGCTTTCTCT.

The chain is built from TRBV28 and TRBJ1-5, with a possible D match to TRBD1 (6 bases). Germline CDR1 MDHEN, CDR2 SYDVKM. This CDR3 region has 16 residues. V was shortened by 4 bases and J by 5 bases, with 18 bases between the two germline ends. The CDR3: CASSSTPGGGHQPQHF. The CDR3 nucleotides are TGTGCCAGCAGTTCTACCCCCGGCGGGGGCCATCAGCCCCAGCATTTT.

The rearrangement links TRBV19 to TRBJ1-1; D unclear. Germline lookup yields CDR1 LNHDA and CDR2 SQIVND (reference sequence). With 5 bases removed from V and 4 bases from J, the gap between germline ends came to 14 bases. The CDR3 runs 14 residues. CDR3 residues: CASSGAQMGTEAFF. The CDR3 DNA reads as TGTGCCAGTAGTGGTGCCCAGATGGGCACTGAAGCTTTCTTT.

The gene calls are TRBV30 and TRBJ2-1; D is perhaps TRBD2 (6 bases). Germline V CDR1 and CDR2: GTSNPN, SVGIG (reference sequence). Trimming pared 3 bases from V and 3 bases from J, leaving 9 bases between. The CDR3 loop spans 13 amino acids. The CDR3 is CAWRPGVYNEQFF. The DNA of the CDR3 is TGTGCCTGGAGGCCGGGAGTCTACAATGAGCAGTTCTTC.